The present entry profiles one TCR beta chain with its context. This sample is drawn from a study of blood T cells in healthy people across ages. Between the trimmed V and J ends, which lost 0 bases and 0 bases, there was a span of 14 bases. Germline-derived CDR1 and CDR2 are MNHEY and SVGEGT. This CDR3 is built from 17 residues. Primed by a sample-barcoded 5' primer and a J-beta primer mix, a second PCR proceeded for about 7 to 11 cycles. From the 5' RACE reads, TCRdb called clonotypes with MiXCR, one entry per CDR3 protein. The sample lists 1.5 million to 2 million distinct CDR3 sequences, 39% seen once, with 20% to 25% in the top ten.

The receptor comes from a human donor in good health. The rearrangement links TRBV6-2 or TRBV6-3 to TRBJ1-2, with D possibly TRBD1 on 6 matching bases. Sequencing was done on a sample of blood. As DNA, the CDR3 is TGTGCCAGCAGTTACTCGACGGCTGCAGGGGCTAACTATGGCTACACCTTC. It translates to CASSYSTAAGANYGYTF.